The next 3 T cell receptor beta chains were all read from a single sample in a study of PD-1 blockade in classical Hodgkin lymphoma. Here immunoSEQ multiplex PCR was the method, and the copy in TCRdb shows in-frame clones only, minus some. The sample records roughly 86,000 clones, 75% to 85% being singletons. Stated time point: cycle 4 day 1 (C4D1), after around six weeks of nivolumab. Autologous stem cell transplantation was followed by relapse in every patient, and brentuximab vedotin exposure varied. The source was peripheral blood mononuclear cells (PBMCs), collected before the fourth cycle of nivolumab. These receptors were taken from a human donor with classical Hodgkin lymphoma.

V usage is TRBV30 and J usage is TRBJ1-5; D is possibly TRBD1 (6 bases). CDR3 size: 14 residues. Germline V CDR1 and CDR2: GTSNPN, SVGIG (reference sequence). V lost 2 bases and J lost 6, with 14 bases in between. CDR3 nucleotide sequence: TGTGCCTGGAGTAGGGGACACGGGGGTCAGCCCCAGCATTTT. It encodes CAWSRGHGGQPQHF.

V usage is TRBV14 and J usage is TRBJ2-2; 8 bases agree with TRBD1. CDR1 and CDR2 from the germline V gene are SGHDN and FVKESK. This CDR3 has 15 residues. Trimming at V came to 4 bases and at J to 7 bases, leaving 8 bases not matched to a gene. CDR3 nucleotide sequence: TGTGCCAGCAGCCGCCAGACAGGGGTTAACGGGGAGCTGTTTTTT. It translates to CASSRQTGVNGELFF.

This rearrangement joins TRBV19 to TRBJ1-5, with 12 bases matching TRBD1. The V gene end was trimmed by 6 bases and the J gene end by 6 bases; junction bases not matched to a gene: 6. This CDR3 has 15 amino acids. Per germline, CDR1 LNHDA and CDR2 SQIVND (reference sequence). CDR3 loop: CASSSGTGGGQPQHF. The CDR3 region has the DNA TGTGCCAGTAGCTCCGGGACAGGGGGCGGTCAGCCCCAGCATTTT.